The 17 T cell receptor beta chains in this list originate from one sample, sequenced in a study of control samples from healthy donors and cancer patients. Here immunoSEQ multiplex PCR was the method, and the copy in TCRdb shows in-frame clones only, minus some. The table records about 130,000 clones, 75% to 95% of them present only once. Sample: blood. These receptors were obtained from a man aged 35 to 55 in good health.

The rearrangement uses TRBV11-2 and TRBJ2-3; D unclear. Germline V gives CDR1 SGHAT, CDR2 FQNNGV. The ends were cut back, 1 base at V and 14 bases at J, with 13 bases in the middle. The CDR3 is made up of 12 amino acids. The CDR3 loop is CASSLGPRSLYF. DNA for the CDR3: TGTGCCAGCAGCTTAGGGCCTCGGAGTTTGTATTTT.

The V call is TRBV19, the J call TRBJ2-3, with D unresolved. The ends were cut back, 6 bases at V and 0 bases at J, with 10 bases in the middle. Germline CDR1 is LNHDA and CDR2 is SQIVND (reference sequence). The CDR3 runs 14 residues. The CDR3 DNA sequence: TGTGCCAGTAGACCGAGCTTTAGCACAGATACGCAGTATTTT. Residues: CASRPSFSTDTQYF.

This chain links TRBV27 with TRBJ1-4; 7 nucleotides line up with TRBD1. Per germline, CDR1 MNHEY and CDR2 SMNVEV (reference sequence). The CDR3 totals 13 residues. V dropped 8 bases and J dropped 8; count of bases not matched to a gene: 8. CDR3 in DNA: TGTGCCAGCGGCGACAGGGAAGGGGAAAAACTGTTTTTT. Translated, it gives CASGDREGEKLFF.

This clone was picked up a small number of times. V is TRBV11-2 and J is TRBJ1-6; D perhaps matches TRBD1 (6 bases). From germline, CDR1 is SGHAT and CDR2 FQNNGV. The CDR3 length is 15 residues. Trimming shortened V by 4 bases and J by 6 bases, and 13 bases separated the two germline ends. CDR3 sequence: CASSWGAVLNSPLHF. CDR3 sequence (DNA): TGTGCCAGCAGCTGGGGGGCAGTCCTTAATTCACCCCTCCACTTT.

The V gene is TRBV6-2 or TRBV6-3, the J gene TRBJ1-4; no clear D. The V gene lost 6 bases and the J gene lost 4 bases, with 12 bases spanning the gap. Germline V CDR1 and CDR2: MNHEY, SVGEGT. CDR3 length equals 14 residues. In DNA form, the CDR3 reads TGTGCCAGCAGCCGCCGGCTGGTTAATGAAAAACTGTTTTTT. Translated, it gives CASSRRLVNEKLFF.

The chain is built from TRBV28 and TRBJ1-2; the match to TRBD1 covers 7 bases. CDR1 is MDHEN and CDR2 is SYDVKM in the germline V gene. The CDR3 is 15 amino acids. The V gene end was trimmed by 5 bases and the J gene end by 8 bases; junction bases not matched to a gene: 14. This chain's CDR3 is CASSPRGAGRYGYTF. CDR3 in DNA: TGTGCCAGCAGTCCCAGGGGGGCAGGGCGTTACGGCTACACCTTC.

The CDR3 region is CASDPPGGGPGYF. CDR3 nucleotides: TGTGCCAGCGATCCCCCGGGCGGGGGCCCCGGGTACTTC. The V call is TRBV2, the J call TRBJ2-7; TRBD2 might be the D (7 bases). Between the trimmed V and J ends, which lost 8 bases and 12 bases, there was a span of 23 bases. The V gene's germline CDR1 is SNHLY and CDR2 FYNNEI. There are 13 residues in the CDR3.

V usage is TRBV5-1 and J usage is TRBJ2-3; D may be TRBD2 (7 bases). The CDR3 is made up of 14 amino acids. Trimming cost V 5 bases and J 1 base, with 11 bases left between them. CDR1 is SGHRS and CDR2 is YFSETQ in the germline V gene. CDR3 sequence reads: CASSPGGGTDTQYF. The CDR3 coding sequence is TGCGCCAGCAGTCCGGGGGGCGGCACAGATACGCAGTATTTT.

CDR3 sequence: CASSFDSTEAFF. The CDR3 DNA follows: TGTGCCAGCAGCTTCGACAGCACTGAAGCTTTCTTT. The V gene is TRBV5-4, the J gene TRBJ1-1; possibly TRBD1 for D (5 bases). In germline, CDR1 is SGHNT, CDR2 YYREEE (reference sequence). The CDR3 loop spans 12 amino acids. V lost 2 bases and J 4 bases, leaving 6 bases between the germline ends. The whole variable domain, filled in from reference TRBV5-4 and TRBJ1-1, reads ETGVTQSPTHLIKTRGQQVTLRCSSQSGHNTVSWYQQALGQGPQFIFQYYREEENGRGNFPPRFSGLQFPNYSSELNVNALELDDSALYLCASSFDSTEAFFGQGTRLTVV.

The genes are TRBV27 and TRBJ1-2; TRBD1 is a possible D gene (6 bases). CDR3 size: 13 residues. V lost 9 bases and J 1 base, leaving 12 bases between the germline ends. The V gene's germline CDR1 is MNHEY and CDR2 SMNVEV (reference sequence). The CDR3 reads CASRLDSNYGYTF. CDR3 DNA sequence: TGTGCCAGTCGATTGGACAGTAACTATGGCTACACCTTC.

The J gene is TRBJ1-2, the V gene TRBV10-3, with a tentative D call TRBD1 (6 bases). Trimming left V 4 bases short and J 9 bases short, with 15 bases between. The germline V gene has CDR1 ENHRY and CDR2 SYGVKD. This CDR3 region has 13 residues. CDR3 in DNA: TGTGCCATCAGTGTTCAGGGGCGCGACCGCTACACCTTC. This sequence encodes CAISVQGRDRYTF.

The CDR3 DNA is TGTGCCAGCAGTTGGACAGAGAACACCGGGGAGCTGTTTTTT. Protein sequence: CASSWTENTGELFF. The chain has TRBV6-2 or TRBV6-3 and TRBJ2-2, with a weak D call TRBD1 (6 bases). The CDR3 is 14 amino acids. Germline V gene sequence: CDR1 MNHEY, CDR2 SVGEGT. Deletions cut 4 bases from V and 1 base from J, with 7 bases between.

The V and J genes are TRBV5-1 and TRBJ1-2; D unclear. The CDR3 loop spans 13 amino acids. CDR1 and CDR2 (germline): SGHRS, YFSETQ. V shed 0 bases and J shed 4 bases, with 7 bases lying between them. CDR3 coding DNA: TGCGCCAGCAGCTTGGCACAGAGCTATGGCTACACCTTC. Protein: CASSLAQSYGYTF.

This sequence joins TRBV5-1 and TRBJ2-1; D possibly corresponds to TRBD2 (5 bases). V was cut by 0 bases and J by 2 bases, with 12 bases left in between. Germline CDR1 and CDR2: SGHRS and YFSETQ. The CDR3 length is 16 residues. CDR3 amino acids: CASSLVREPPYNEQFF. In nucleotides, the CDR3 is TGCGCCAGCAGCTTGGTTCGGGAACCGCCCTACAATGAGCAGTTCTTC.

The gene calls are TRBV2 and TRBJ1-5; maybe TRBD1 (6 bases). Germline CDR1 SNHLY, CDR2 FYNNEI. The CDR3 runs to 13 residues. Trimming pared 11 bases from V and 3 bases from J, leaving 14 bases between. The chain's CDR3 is CAGVGTPNQPQHF. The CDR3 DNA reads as TGTGCCGGGGTGGGGACACCCAATCAGCCCCAGCATTTT.

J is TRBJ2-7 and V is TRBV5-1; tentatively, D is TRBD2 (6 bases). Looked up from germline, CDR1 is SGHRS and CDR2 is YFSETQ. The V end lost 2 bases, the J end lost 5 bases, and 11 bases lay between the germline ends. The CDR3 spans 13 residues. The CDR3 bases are TGCGCCAGCAGCTTCGAGGGAGGAGACGAGCAGTACTTC. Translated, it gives CASSFEGGDEQYF.

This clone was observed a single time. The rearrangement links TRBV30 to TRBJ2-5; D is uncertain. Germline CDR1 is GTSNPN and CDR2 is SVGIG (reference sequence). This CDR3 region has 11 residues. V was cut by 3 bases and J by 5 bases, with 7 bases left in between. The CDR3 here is CAWSGAETQYF. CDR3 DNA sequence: TGTGCCTGGAGCGGCGCGGAGACCCAGTACTTC.